This TCR beta chain was documented in a study of blood T cell repertoires in COVID-19. Looking at the study overall: Collection of acute and convalescent COVID-19 samples took place in the United States, Italy and Spain. PBMCs, B-cell-depleted T cells, or T cells provided the cDNA or gDNA that made up the material.

This clone was counted a few times. Germline CDR1 reads GTSNPN; CDR2 reads SVGIG (reference sequence). CDR3 size: 16 residues. Trimming stripped 8 bases from V and 1 base from J, with 23 bases between. Original processing methods: It was from reference gene primer amplification that nucleated cell counts were estimated. TCRdb's table, derived via immunoSEQ multiplex PCR, lists solely in-frame clones and lacks some. D and trimming were read from the DNA, whereas the V and J calls and clone size are those reported in that table. The sample lists about 110,000 clones, roughly four fifths occurring once. Sequences were obtained from peripheral blood. The sequence derives from a woman aged 55 to 70 with acute or convalescent COVID-19. The chain recombines TRBV30 with TRBJ1-1; tentatively, D is TRBD1 (6 bases). CDR3: CAQSVIVQGKNTEAFF. The DNA of the CDR3 is TGTGCCCAGAGTGTAATAGTACAGGGCAAGAACACTGAAGCTTTCTTT.